This is a list of T cell receptor beta chains from one sample in a study of T cell responses to AZD1222 COVID-19 vaccine. TCRdb keeps only in-frame clones here, not all; method: immunoSEQ multiplex PCR. Of fewer than 110,000 clones listed, around nine tenths are singletons. Sequencing was performed on peripheral blood, taken on day 0 of AZD1222 vaccination. These receptor sequences come from an adult in good health. CDR3s include the opening cysteine and the closing phenylalanine or tryptophan. The D gene is left open where the match is weak. Not every row has a clone size; where given, it reads once, few, many or a size class.

v_gene,j_gene,abundance,d_gene,CDR3nt,CDR3aa
TRBV5-1,TRBJ2-1,-,TRBD1,TGCGCCAGCAGCTTACCCGGACGGACAGGGGCGTTTTTCAATGAGCAGTTCTTC,CASSLPGRTGAFFNEQFF
TRBV6-2/TRBV6-3,TRBJ1-6,-,TRBD1,TGTGCCAGCAGTTACGGGAGACAGGGGCTTAGTAGTTCACCCCTCCACTTT,CASSYGRQGLSSSPLHF
TRBV12-5,TRBJ2-7,-,TRBD1,TGTGCTAGTGGTTTGGGACAGGGGGTTTACGAGCAGTACTTC,CASGLGQGVYEQYF
TRBV27,TRBJ1-1,-,TRBD1,TGTGCCAGCAGGCCTAAAACAGGGGTGCACACTGAAGCTTTCTTT,CASRPKTGVHTEAFF
TRBV3-1/TRBV3-2,TRBJ1-4,-,-,TGTGCCAGCAGCCTCAGGGGAGAGATTGAAAAACTGTTTTTT,CASSLRGEIEKLFF
TRBV19,TRBJ1-3,-,-,TGTGCCAGTAGTATCGGTCTTCCGGGAATGCTCTCTGGAAACACCATATATTTT,CASSIGLPGMLSGNTIYF
TRBV24-1,TRBJ2-1,-,-,TGTGCCAAGACTGGCAATGAGCAGTTCTTC,CAKTGNEQFF
TRBV19,TRBJ1-1,-,-,TGTGCCAGTAGTACCCAGGGAGCCTACACTGAAGCTTTCTTT,CASSTQGAYTEAFF
TRBV6-6,TRBJ2-1,-,-,TGTGCCAGCAGTGCCCCCTTGAATGAGCAGTTCTTC,CASSAPLNEQFF
TRBV9,TRBJ2-2,-,-,TGTGCCAGCAGCGTGACAGCTGCCACCGGGGAGCTGTTTTTT,CASSVTAATGELFF
TRBV6-5,TRBJ1-1,-,-,TGTGCCAGCAGTAAGCAGGGGCCTAACACTGAAGCTTTCTTT,CASSKQGPNTEAFF
TRBV4-2,TRBJ2-7,few,-,TGTGCCAGCAGCCACCGCGAGGTTCGAGCGGCAACCTACGAGCAGTACTTC,CASSHREVRAATYEQYF
TRBV6-6,TRBJ2-7,-,-,TGTGCCAGCAGTTACCGGGGAGGTTGGGACGAGCAGTACTTC,CASSYRGGWDEQYF
TRBV5-4,TRBJ2-3,-,TRBD1,TGTGCCAGCAGCTCGAAGACAGGGGGCCCCACTGATACGCAGTATTTT,CASSSKTGGPTDTQYF
TRBV15,TRBJ1-5,-,-,TGTGCCACCGCACCGAAAGGGTATAGCAATCAGCCCCAGCATTTT,CATAPKGYSNQPQHF
TRBV7-9,TRBJ2-7,few,-,TGTGCCAGCAGCTCTATGGACGGTTCCTACGAGCAGTACTTC,CASSSMDGSYEQYF
TRBV5-8,TRBJ2-7,once,-,TGTGCCAGCAGACTCACCTGGTTTGGCGAGCAGTACTTC,CASRLTWFGEQYF
TRBV5-4,TRBJ1-6,-,-,TGTGCCAGCAGCGCTACTCCGGGCCTCCCGTCACCCCTCCACTTT,CASSATPGLPSPLHF
TRBV23-1,TRBJ1-5,-,TRBD1,TGCGCCAGCAGTAAAGGGACAGGGGGCAATCAGCCCCAGCATTTT,CASSKGTGGNQPQHF
TRBV15,TRBJ1-6,-,-,TGTGCCACCAGCACCAGGAACATCTATAATTCACCCCTCCACTTT,CATSTRNIYNSPLHF
TRBV15,TRBJ1-2,-,TRBD1,TGTGCCACCAGCAGAGATACAGGGGCTTATGGCTACACCTTC,CATSRDTGAYGYTF
TRBV19,TRBJ2-5,-,-,TGTGCCAGTAGTATAGCCGAAGAGACCCAGTACTTC,CASSIAEETQYF
TRBV4-3,TRBJ1-3,-,-,TGCGCCAGCAGCCAAGATCTAGGCAGGAGCTCTGGAAACACCATATATTTT,CASSQDLGRSSGNTIYF
TRBV5-1,TRBJ1-4,-,TRBD1,TGCGCCAGCAGCGAACCCGGGACAGGGAGGGGAAAACTGTTTTTT,CASSEPGTGRGKLFF
TRBV2,TRBJ2-7,-,-,TGTGCCAGCAGTGCAGGGGCCGGTTCCTACGAGCAGTACTTC,CASSAGAGSYEQYF
TRBV3-1/TRBV3-2,TRBJ1-2,-,-,TGTGCCAGCAGCCAAGGGGAGGGGAGCTACACCTTC,CASSQGEGSYTF
TRBV19,TRBJ2-5,-,-,TGTGCCAGTAGCGGCGTTTTGGACTGGGAGACCCAGTACTTC,CASSGVLDWETQYF
TRBV7-2,TRBJ2-7,-,-,TGTGCCAGCAGCTTAGGTCCCGGGGGTCCTGTGGACGAGCAGTACTTC,CASSLGPGGPVDEQYF